The source of this T cell receptor beta chain is a study of T cells after yellow fever vaccination. The germline V gene has CDR1 MNHEY and CDR2 SVGEGT. From its first to its last residue, the CDR3 has 18 amino acids. TCR cDNA, made by 5'RACE template switching, carried an added universal primer site and UMIs. Each CDR3 protein is one row after TCRdb ran MiXCR on the 5' RACE reads. The sample holds about 300,000 distinct CDR3 sequences, approximately 7% seen once. This clonotype occurred a few times. The antigen is unknown. The DNA is left out, because the CDR3 cannot be placed on it with certainty; the CDR3 is given as TCRdb lists it. Study-wide results and caveats: A faster peak, day 5 versus 15, was reached by the weaker secondary response.

Here the sequenced sample was PBMCs, taken around 45 days after the first yellow fever vaccination. The TCR was taken from a man aged 18 to 35 who received the YFV17D yellow fever vaccine. The V call is TRBV6-2 or TRBV6-3, the J call TRBJ1-1; the table assigns TRBD1, which was not confirmed against the DNA. CDR3 region: CASSSAFGAGKFPTEAFF.